This T cell receptor (beta chain) emerged from a study of cytomegalovirus exposure and HLA in healthy donors. In the study overall: It was reported in a later analysis that the same platform had been used for the 90 to 150 validation repertoires as for the roughly 650 first-cohort repertoires. Whole-study findings and limits: Many donors shared some public TCRs, even though most TCR sequences were rare. The study designated 150 to 200 TCR beta chains cytomegalovirus-associated.

Comments on this clone: Antigen unknown.

Clones were read by immunoSEQ multiplex PCR, and TCRdb kept only the in-frame ones, dropping some. The table has about 130,000 clones, about 80% seen once. The material sequenced was PBMCs. The origin of this receptor is a man aged 25-45 years in good health and CMV-seropositive.

CDR3 DNA sequence: TGTGCCAGCAGCTCCCTAGCGGGAGGCCGGTACGAGCAGTACTTC. Its protein product is CASSSLAGGRYEQYF. The chain couples TRBV7-9 to TRBJ2-7; TRBD2 agrees at 11 bases. V gave up 4 bases and J gave up 4 bases; unmatched junction bases: 6. The CDR3 extends over 15 amino acids. From germline, CDR1 is SEHNR and CDR2 FQNEAQ (reference sequence).